The 32 T cell receptor beta chains below were found in one sample sequenced in a study of beta chain features in type 1 diabetes. Expressed TCRB transcripts were sequenced because the entire RNA isolate underwent reverse transcription. Repertoires were generated with immunoSEQ multiplex PCR, while TCRdb's copy carries only in-frame clones and drops some. Here the sample spans 240,000 or so clones, around 26% being singletons. The sample taken for sequencing was central memory CD4+ T cells from blood. Receptor source: a man aged 25-45 years in good health.

The chain recombines TRBV27 with TRBJ2-1; D unclear. The CDR3 contains 13 residues. Germline CDR1 MNHEY, CDR2 SMNVEV (reference sequence). V dropped 5 bases and J dropped 6 bases, with 11 bases sitting between them. DNA for the CDR3: TGTGCCAGCAGTAGTATTCAGGCCAATGAGCAGTTCTTC. It is translated as CASSSIQANEQFF.

The rearrangement joins TRBV6-1 to TRBJ1-3; the D gene is possibly TRBD1 (6 bases). With 5 bases removed from V and 3 bases from J, the gap between germline ends came to 14 bases. CDR1 is MNHNS and CDR2 is SASEGT in the germline V gene. The CDR3 has 15 residues. DNA for the CDR3: TGTGCCAGCAGTATGGTACAGGGTTATGGAAACACCATATATTTT. Encoded protein: CASSMVQGYGNTIYF.

The chain couples TRBV5-1 to TRBJ2-1; the D gene is possibly TRBD2 (6 bases). The CDR3 totals 14 residues. V shed 1 base and J shed 7 bases, with 12 bases lying between them. From germline, CDR1 is SGHRS and CDR2 YFSETQ. The CDR3 DNA sequence: TGCGCCAGCAGCTTGATCGGGAGCGGGAATGAGCAGTTCTTC. Translating it yields CASSLIGSGNEQFF.

This clone was recorded a few times. The chain combines TRBV29-1 with TRBJ1-1; perhaps TRBD1 as D (6 bases). Germline V gene lookup returns CDR1 SQVTM and CDR2 ANQGSEA. The CDR3 has 12 amino acids. V was shortened by 4 bases and J by 3 bases, with 9 bases between the two germline ends. The CDR3 reads CSVGTADTEAFF. Written as DNA, the CDR3 is TGCAGCGTTGGGACAGCGGACACTGAAGCTTTCTTT. The full variable domain, rest sourced from reference TRBV29-1 and TRBJ1-1, is SAVISQKPSRDICQRGTSLTIQCQVDSQVTMMFWYRQQPGQSLTLIATANQGSEATYESGFVIDKFPISRPNLTFSTLTVSNMSPEDSSIYLCSVGTADTEAFFGQGTRLTVV.

The chain uses TRBV2 and TRBJ2-6, with D perhaps given as TRBD1 or TRBD2 (5 bases each). Germline loops: CDR1 SNHLY, CDR2 FYNNEI. This CDR3 spans 15 amino acids. Trimming cost V 2 bases and J 3 bases, with 8 bases left between them. The CDR3 DNA reads as TGTGCCAGCAGTGAACGGGGCGGTGGGGCCAACGTCCTGACTTTC. This sequence encodes CASSERGGGANVLTF. The whole variable domain, filled in from reference TRBV2 and TRBJ2-6, reads EPEVTQTPSHQVTQMGQEVILRCVPISNHLYFYWYRQILGQKVEFLVSFYNNEISEKSEIFDDQFSVERPDGSNFTLKIRSTKLEDSAMYFCASSERGGGANVLTFGAGSRLTVL.

The chain combines TRBV27 with TRBJ2-7, with a weak D call TRBD1 (6 bases). Trimming removed 8 bases from V and 4 bases from J, with 18 bases in between. This CDR3 region has 14 residues. CDR1 is MNHEY and CDR2 is SMNVEV in the germline V gene (reference sequence). The CDR3 spells CASRGTGSGYEQYF. The CDR3 nucleotides read TGTGCCAGCCGGGGTACAGGGTCAGGGTACGAGCAGTACTTC.

V is TRBV5-6 and J is TRBJ2-3; D could derive from TRBD1 or TRBD2 (5 bases each). V was clipped by 4 bases and J by 2 bases, with 11 bases between them. Per the germline V gene, CDR1 is SGHDT and CDR2 is YYEEEE. CDR3 length: 14 amino acids. CDR3 residues: CASSPGTATDTQYF. In DNA form, the CDR3 reads TGTGCCAGCAGCCCGGGGACGGCCACAGATACGCAGTATTTT.

The V and J genes are TRBV11-2 and TRBJ2-6; D uncertain. V dropped 5 bases and J dropped 2 bases, with 10 bases sitting between them. CDR1 and CDR2 (germline): SGHAT, FQNNGV. This CDR3 is built from 15 residues. The CDR3 region is CASSPMNAGANVLTF. Here the CDR3 DNA reads TGTGCCAGCAGCCCGATGAACGCTGGGGCCAACGTCCTGACTTTC.

The genes are TRBV5-1 and TRBJ2-7, with D uncertain. The CDR3 runs to 13 residues. V was shortened by 0 bases and J by 4 bases, with 8 bases between the two germline ends. Germline V gene sequence: CDR1 SGHRS, CDR2 YFSETQ. CDR3: CASSLGDGYEQYF. The CDR3 coding sequence is TGCGCCAGCAGCTTGGGAGACGGATACGAGCAGTACTTC.

This chain links TRBV5-1 with TRBJ2-5, with 9 bases aligning to TRBD1. The CDR3 spans 13 residues. The V segment lost 2 bases and the J segment 6 bases; nucleotides outside the gene matches: 2. Looked up from germline, CDR1 is SGHRS and CDR2 is YFSETQ. The CDR3 sequence: CASSFDRGKTQYF. In DNA, the CDR3 is TGCGCCAGCAGCTTCGACAGGGGGAAGACCCAGTACTTC. The variable domain in full, completed from reference TRBV5-1 and TRBJ2-5, reads KAGVTQTPRYLIKTRGQQVTLSCSPISGHRSVSWYQQTPGQGLQFLFEYFSETQRNKGNFPGRFSGRQFSNSRSEMNVSTLELGDSALYLCASSFDRGKTQYFGPGTRLLVL.

The chain employs TRBV30 and TRBJ2-5; 12 bases are shared with TRBD2. This CDR3 region has 15 residues. V gave up 3 bases and J gave up 2 bases; unmatched junction bases: 4. Germline CDR1 and CDR2: GTSNPN and SVGIG (reference sequence). The CDR3 nucleotides read TGTGCCTGGAGAAACCTAGCGGGGGGGCAAGAGACCCAGTACTTC. This sequence encodes CAWRNLAGGQETQYF. The whole variable domain, filled in from reference TRBV30 and TRBJ2-5, reads SQTIHQWPATLVQPVGSPLSLECTVEGTSNPNLYWYRQAAGRGLQLLFYSVGIGQISSEVPQNLSASRPQDRQFILSSKKLLLSDSGFYLCAWRNLAGGQETQYFGPGTRLLVL.

The chain links TRBV2 to TRBJ1-1; D might be TRBD1 (6 bases). The germline CDR1 and CDR2 sequences are SNHLY and FYNNEI. This CDR3 has 12 amino acids. The germline V and J ends were trimmed by 5 bases and 7 bases, with 11 bases remaining between them. CDR3 bases: TGTGCCAGCAGTCCACAGGGATTTGAAGCTTTCTTT. Its protein product is CASSPQGFEAFF.

This chain links TRBV5-1 with TRBJ2-5; a possible D gene is TRBD1 (6 bases). The CDR3 sequence is 16 residues long. Germline V lookup: CDR1 SGHRS, CDR2 YFSETQ. Trimming took 4 bases from V and 5 from J, leaving 21 bases between them. The CDR3, as DNA: TGCGCCAGCAGCCAAGGCCCACAGGGAGACGGGGAGACCCAGTACTTC. Residues: CASSQGPQGDGETQYF.

This clone was counted many times. This chain joins TRBV14 and TRBJ2-5; D ambiguous. The CDR3 contains 12 residues. Germline lookup yields CDR1 SGHDN and CDR2 FVKESK. The V gene lost 2 bases and the J gene lost 4 bases, with 5 bases spanning the gap. The CDR3 nucleotides are TGTGCCAGCAGCCAACTTAGAGAGACCCAGTACTTC. This translates into CASSQLRETQYF.

This clone has only a few counts. V and J are TRBV25-1 and TRBJ2-5; 7 bases are a match to TRBD1. The CDR3 totals 16 residues. V lost 2 bases, J lost 4 bases, and 10 bases stayed unmatched. Germline V gene data show CDR1 as MGHDK and CDR2 as SYGVNS. This chain's CDR3 is CASSEQREGGGETQYF. CDR3 nucleotide sequence: TGTGCCAGCAGTGAACAACGCGAAGGGGGCGGAGAGACCCAGTACTTC. Using reference TRBV25-1 and TRBJ2-5 for the parts outside the CDR3, the full variable domain is EADIYQTPRYLVIGTGKKITLECSQTMGHDKMYWYQQDPGMELHLIHYSYGVNSTEKGDLSSESTVSRIRTEHFPLTLESARPSHTSQYLCASSEQREGGGETQYFGPGTRLLVL.

The chain couples TRBV6-6 to TRBJ2-7; tentatively, D is TRBD1 (6 bases). The ends were cut back, 7 bases at V and 3 bases at J, with 16 bases in the middle. The CDR3 totals 14 residues. Germline CDR1 is MNHNY and CDR2 is SVGAGI (reference sequence). The DNA of the CDR3 is TGTGCCAGCAACCCTCAGGGGAGAGGCTACGAGCAGTACTTC. Translated, it gives CASNPQGRGYEQYF.

The chain recombines TRBV30 with TRBJ1-6; TRBD1 matches 8 bases. V lost 8 bases, J lost 0 bases, and 3 bases stayed unmatched. This CDR3 comprises 14 residues. Per the germline V gene, CDR1 is GTSNPN and CDR2 is SVGIG (reference sequence). DNA of the CDR3: TGTGCCGTTGGGACAGGCTCCTATAATTCACCCCTCCACTTT. As protein: CAVGTGSYNSPLHF.

The V and J genes are TRBV19 and TRBJ2-2; 8 nucleotides align to TRBD1. The J segment lost 4 bases and the V segment lost 10 bases, leaving 11 bases of the junction unmatched. CDR3 length: 15 residues. The germline CDR1 and CDR2 sequences are LNHDA and SQIVND (reference sequence). The CDR3 spells CATCQGAKGTGELFF. The CDR3 bases are TGTGCCACCTGCCAGGGGGCGAAGGGCACCGGGGAGCTGTTTTTT.

This clone has more than one count but fewer than ten. The rearrangement uses TRBV10-2 and TRBJ2-1, with TRBD2 as a possible D gene (6 bases). The ends were cut back, 8 bases at V and 6 bases at J, with 17 bases in the middle. This CDR3 comprises 14 residues. Looked up from germline, CDR1 is WSHSY and CDR2 is SAAADI. The CDR3 DNA sequence: TGCGCCAGCCGGGAGTACCCTATTATCAATGAGCAGTTCTTC. Its translation is CASREYPIINEQFF.

This clone was detected a few times. The chain is built from TRBV5-6 and TRBJ1-2, with 8 nucleotides matching TRBD1. Unmatched junction bases numbered 12, after V lost 3 bases and J lost 8 bases. CDR1 SGHDT and CDR2 YYEEEE come from the germline V gene. CDR3 length: 15 residues. The CDR3 coding sequence is TGTGCCAGCAGCTCCCTGGATGGCAGGGGGCAGGGCTACACCTTC. Protein: CASSSLDGRGQGYTF.

V is TRBV2 and J is TRBJ2-6; D not resolved. Germline assignment: CDR1 SNHLY and CDR2 FYNNEI. The germline V and J ends were trimmed by 6 bases and 4 bases, with 10 bases remaining between them. The CDR3 runs to 14 residues. CDR3 loop: CASRPPIGANVLTF. The CDR3 DNA sequence: TGTGCCAGCAGACCTCCCATCGGGGCCAACGTCCTGACTTTC.

V gene TRBV6-5 combines with J gene TRBJ2-2, with D perhaps TRBD2 (5 bases). This CDR3 spans 14 amino acids. Germline CDR1 is MNHEY and CDR2 is SVGAGI. V was trimmed by 7 bases and J by 0 bases, leaving 9 bases between them. CDR3 in DNA: TGTGCCAGCATGCGGGTCTCGAACACCGGGGAGCTGTTTTTT. It specifies CASMRVSNTGELFF.

This chain connects TRBV5-4 to TRBJ2-5, with a weak D call TRBD2 (6 bases). Germline V CDR1 and CDR2: SGHNT, YYREEE (reference sequence). Trimming left V 3 bases short and J 3 bases short, with 12 bases between. The CDR3 spans 14 residues. CDR3 coding DNA: TGTGCCAGCAGCTCCCGAAGGAGGGAAGAGACCCAGTACTTC. Amino acids: CASSSRRREETQYF.

This rearrangement joins TRBV28 to TRBJ2-5; the D is unclear. Deletions cut 5 bases from V and 8 bases from J, with 21 bases between. This CDR3 spans 15 amino acids. The V gene's germline CDR1 is MDHEN and CDR2 SYDVKM. The CDR3 DNA sequence: TGTGCCAGCAGTCTCCCCCGGCCTCCTGGTTATACCCAGTACTTC. Translating gives CASSLPRPPGYTQYF.

The J gene is TRBJ1-5, the V gene TRBV6-5; 9 nucleotides match TRBD1. CDR1 and CDR2 from the germline V gene are MNHEY and SVGAGI. The CDR3 has 15 amino acids. V shed 6 bases and J 7 bases; nucleotides not matched to a gene: 10. The CDR3 bases are TGTGCCAGCAGGCGGACAGGGGAGACGGGACAGCCCCAGCATTTT. Protein sequence: CASRRTGETGQPQHF.

The V call is TRBV6-6, the J call TRBJ1-2; possible D gene TRBD1, 5 bases. The CDR3 contains 14 residues. Between the trimmed V and J ends, which lost 7 bases and 4 bases, there was a span of 16 bases. The germline V gene has CDR1 MNHNY and CDR2 SVGAGI (reference sequence). CDR3 nucleotide sequence: TGTGCCAGCACGAAGACTGGACAAGCCTATGGCTACACCTTC. This codes for CASTKTGQAYGYTF.

V gene TRBV10-3 combines with J gene TRBJ2-1; 10 nucleotides match TRBD2. Germline CDR1 ENHRY, CDR2 SYGVKD. CDR3 length equals 14 residues. Trimming cost V 7 bases and J 5 bases; bases outside gene matches: 5. CDR3 nucleotides: TGTGCCATCACCTCTAGCGGGGGAGACAATGAGCAGTTCTTC. Its protein is CAITSSGGDNEQFF.

This clone occurred a few times. This chain links TRBV6-6 with TRBJ2-2, with D tentatively TRBD2 (6 bases). In germline, CDR1 is MNHNY, CDR2 SVGAGI (reference sequence). With 6 bases removed from V and 15 bases from J, the gap between germline ends came to 11 bases. CDR3 length: 10 amino acids. The CDR3 DNA sequence: TGTGCCAGCAGGAGTGGGAGGATGTTTTTT. It encodes CASRSGRMFF.

This chain links TRBV4-3 with TRBJ2-7; 10 bases align to TRBD1. The CDR3 runs 15 residues. J gave up 6 bases and V 3 bases, and 8 bases lay outside the gene matches. Looked up from germline, CDR1 is LGHNA and CDR2 is YSLEER. CDR3 amino acids: CASSHEDRGRGEQYF. CDR3 DNA sequence: TGCGCCAGCAGCCACGAAGACAGGGGGCGAGGCGAGCAGTACTTC.

This rearrangement joins TRBV19 to TRBJ2-1; possible D gene TRBD2, 5 bases. There are 15 residues in the CDR3. The ends were cut back, 3 bases at V and 8 bases at J, with 17 bases in the middle. CDR1 LNHDA and CDR2 SQIVND come from the germline V gene (reference sequence). The CDR3 loop is CASSIGPSNLDEQFF. Here the CDR3 DNA reads TGTGCCAGTAGTATCGGCCCTAGCAATTTGGATGAGCAGTTCTTC. Supplemented by reference TRBV19 and TRBJ2-1, the full variable domain reads DGGITQSPKYLFRKEGQNVTLSCEQNLNHDAMYWYRQDPGQGLRLIYYSQIVNDFQKGDIAEGYSVSREKKESFPLTVTSAQKNPTAFYLCASSIGPSNLDEQFFGPGTRLTVL.

This clone was seen only a few times. This chain uses TRBV10-3 with TRBJ1-4; tentatively, D is TRBD1 (6 bases). V was pared by 5 bases and J by 2 bases, with 6 bases between. The germline V gene has CDR1 ENHRY and CDR2 SYGVKD. The length of the CDR3 is 13 residues. The CDR3 DNA reads TGTGCCATCAGTACAGGGACTAATGAAAAACTGTTTTTT. Its translation: CAISTGTNEKLFF.

The rearrangement links TRBV18 to TRBJ2-1; 7 nucleotides match TRBD1. V gave up 5 bases and J gave up 0 bases; unmatched junction bases: 4. This CDR3 has 15 residues. Germline V gene sequence: CDR1 KGHSH, CDR2 LQKENI. CDR3 nucleotide sequence: TGTGCCAGCTCAGGTAGGGACAGCTCCTACAATGAGCAGTTCTTC. Translation: CASSGRDSSYNEQFF.